The T cell receptor (beta chain) under discussion was sequenced for a study of T cell changes during pregnancy in multiple sclerosis. V lost 1 base and J lost 4; bases outside the gene matches: 7. This CDR3 region has 17 residues. In germline, CDR1 is SGHDT, CDR2 YYEEEE. Profiled with immunoSEQ multiplex PCR; TCRdb holds only in-frame clones, not every one. Of tens of thousands of clones in the sample, approximately 92% are singletons; the top ten hold roughly 2.8%. This clone has a single count. The rearrangement links TRBV5-6 to TRBJ2-3, with TRBD2 matching 12 bases. The clonotype comes from a female donor in good health, enrolled as a control in a pregnancy study. Sequenced material: peripheral blood, taken in the third trimester of pregnancy. The CDR3 is CASSLTTSGGGADTQYF. Here the CDR3 DNA reads TGTGCCAGCAGCTTGACGACTAGCGGGGGTGGGGCAGATACGCAGTATTTT.